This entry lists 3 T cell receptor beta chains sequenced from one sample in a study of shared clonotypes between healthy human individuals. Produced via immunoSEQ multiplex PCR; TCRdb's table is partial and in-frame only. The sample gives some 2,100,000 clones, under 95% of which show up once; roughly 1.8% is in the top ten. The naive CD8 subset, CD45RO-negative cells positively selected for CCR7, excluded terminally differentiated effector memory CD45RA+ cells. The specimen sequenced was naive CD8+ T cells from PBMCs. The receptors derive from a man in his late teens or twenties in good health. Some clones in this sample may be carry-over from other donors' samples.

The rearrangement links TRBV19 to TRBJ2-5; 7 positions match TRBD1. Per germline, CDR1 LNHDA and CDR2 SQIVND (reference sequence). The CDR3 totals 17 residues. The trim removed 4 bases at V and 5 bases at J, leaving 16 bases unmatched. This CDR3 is CASSTRDRHFTSETQYF. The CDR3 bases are TGTGCCAGTAGTACCCGGGACAGACACTTTACCAGTGAGACCCAGTACTTC.

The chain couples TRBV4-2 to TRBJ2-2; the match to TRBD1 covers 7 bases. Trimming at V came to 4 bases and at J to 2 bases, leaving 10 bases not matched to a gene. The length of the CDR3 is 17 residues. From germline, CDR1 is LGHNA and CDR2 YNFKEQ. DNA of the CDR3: TGTGCCAGCAGCCCCCGCGAAGGGGGCTTTAACACCGGGGAGCTGTTTTTT. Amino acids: CASSPREGGFNTGELFF.

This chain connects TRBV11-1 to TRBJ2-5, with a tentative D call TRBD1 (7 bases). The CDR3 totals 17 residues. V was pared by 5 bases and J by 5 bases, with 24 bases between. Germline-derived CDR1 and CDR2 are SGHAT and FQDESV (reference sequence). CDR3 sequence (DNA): TGTGCCAGCAGCCCCCACAGGGGATGGAGGGAGGTGGAGACCCAGTACTTC. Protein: CASSPHRGWREVETQYF.